This section outlines one T cell receptor (beta chain) sequence together with its context. Using its own MiXCR run on the 5' RACE reads, TCRdb lists one record per CDR3 protein. The profile shows 85,000 to 100,000 distinct CDR3 sequences, 9.5% to 12% of them singletons. Germline CDR1 is LNHDA and CDR2 is SQIVND (reference sequence). The V and J ends lost 3 bases and 1 base respectively, with 7 bases between them. The CDR3 loop spans 14 amino acids. The data were obtained in a study of early T cells in non-severe SARS-CoV-2 infection. Study-level information: Chains from this unsorted whole-blood bulk RNA could not be paired.

Input material: whole blood. This chain connects TRBV19 to TRBJ2-1; no clear D gene. The source is an adult who was a healthcare worker with PCR-confirmed SARS-CoV-2 infection or an uninfected control (not recorded which). The CDR3 region has the DNA TGTGCCAGTAGTATTGGCGGTTCCTACAATGAGCAGTTCTTC. It encodes CASSIGGSYNEQFF.